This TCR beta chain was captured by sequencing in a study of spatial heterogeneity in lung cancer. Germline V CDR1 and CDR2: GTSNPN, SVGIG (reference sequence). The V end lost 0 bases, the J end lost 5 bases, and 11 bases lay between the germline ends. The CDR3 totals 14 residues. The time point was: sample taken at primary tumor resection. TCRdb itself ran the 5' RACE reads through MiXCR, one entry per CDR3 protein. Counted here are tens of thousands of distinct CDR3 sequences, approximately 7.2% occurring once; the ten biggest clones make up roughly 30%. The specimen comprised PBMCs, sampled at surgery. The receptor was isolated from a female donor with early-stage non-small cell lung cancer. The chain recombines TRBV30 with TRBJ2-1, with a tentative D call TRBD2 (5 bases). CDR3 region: CAWSVASPNNEQFF. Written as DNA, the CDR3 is TGTGCCTGGAGTGTAGCTAGCCCGAACAATGAGCAGTTCTTC.